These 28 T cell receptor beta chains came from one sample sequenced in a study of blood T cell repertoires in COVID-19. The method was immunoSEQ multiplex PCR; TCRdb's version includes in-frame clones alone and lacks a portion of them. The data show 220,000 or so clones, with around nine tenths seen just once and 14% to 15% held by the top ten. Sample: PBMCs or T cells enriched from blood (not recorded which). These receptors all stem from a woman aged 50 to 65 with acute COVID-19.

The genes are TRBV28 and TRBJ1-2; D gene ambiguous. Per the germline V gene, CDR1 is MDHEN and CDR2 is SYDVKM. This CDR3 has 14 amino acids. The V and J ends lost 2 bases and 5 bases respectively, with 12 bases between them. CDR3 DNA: TGTGCCAGCAGTTTAGGCGGACTCTTATATGGCTACACCTTC. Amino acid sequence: CASSLGGLLYGYTF.

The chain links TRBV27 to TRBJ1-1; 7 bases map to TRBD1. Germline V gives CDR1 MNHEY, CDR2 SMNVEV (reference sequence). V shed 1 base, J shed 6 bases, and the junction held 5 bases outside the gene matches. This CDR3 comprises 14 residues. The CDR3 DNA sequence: TGTGCCAGCAGTTTATTGTTGGGACAGTCTGAAGCTTTCTTT. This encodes CASSLLLGQSEAFF.

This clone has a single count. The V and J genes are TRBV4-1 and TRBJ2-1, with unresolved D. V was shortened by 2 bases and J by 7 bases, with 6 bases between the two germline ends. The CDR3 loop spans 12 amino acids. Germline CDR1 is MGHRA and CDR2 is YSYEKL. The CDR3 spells CASSQTLNEQFF. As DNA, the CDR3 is TGCGCCAGCAGCCAAACGCTAAATGAGCAGTTCTTC.

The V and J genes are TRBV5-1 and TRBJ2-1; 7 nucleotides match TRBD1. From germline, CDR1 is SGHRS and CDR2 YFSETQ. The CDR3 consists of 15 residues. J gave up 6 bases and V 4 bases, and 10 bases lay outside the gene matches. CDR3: CASSIVTGFGNEQFF. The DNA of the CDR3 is TGCGCCAGCAGCATCGTGACAGGGTTCGGCAATGAGCAGTTCTTC.

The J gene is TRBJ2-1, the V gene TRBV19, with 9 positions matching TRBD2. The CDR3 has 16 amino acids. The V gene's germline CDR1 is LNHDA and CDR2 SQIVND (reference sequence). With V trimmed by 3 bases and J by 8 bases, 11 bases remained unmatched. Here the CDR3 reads CASSIVGASGNDEQFF. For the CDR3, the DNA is TGTGCCAGTAGTATTGTAGGGGCTAGCGGGAACGATGAGCAGTTCTTC.

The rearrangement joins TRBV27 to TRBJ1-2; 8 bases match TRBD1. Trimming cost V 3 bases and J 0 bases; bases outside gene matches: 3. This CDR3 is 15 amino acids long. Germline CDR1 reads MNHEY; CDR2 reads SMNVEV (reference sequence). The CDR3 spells CASSFLGQANYGYTF. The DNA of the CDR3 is TGTGCCAGCAGTTTCTTGGGACAGGCTAACTATGGCTACACCTTC.

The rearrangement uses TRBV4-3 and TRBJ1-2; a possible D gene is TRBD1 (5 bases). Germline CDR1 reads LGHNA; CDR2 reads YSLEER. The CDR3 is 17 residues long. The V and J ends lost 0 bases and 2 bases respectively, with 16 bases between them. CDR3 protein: CASSQDKAGYKNYGYTF. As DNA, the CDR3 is TGCGCCAGCAGCCAAGATAAGGCAGGGTATAAGAACTATGGCTACACCTTC.

The CDR3 nucleotides read TGTGCCAGTAGTCTCATTAGCGGGAGCCCCCTCGGGGAGCTGTTTTTT. This translates into CASSLISGSPLGELFF. The gene calls are TRBV19 and TRBJ2-2; TRBD2 matches at 9 bases. From germline, CDR1 is LNHDA and CDR2 SQIVND (reference sequence). V dropped 5 bases and J dropped 7; count of bases not matched to a gene: 11. The CDR3 is 16 residues long.

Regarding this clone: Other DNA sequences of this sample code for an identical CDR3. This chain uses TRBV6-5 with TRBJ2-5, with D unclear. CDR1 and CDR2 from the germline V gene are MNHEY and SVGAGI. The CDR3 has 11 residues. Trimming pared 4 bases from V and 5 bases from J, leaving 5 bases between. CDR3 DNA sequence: TGTGCCAGCAGTTCCGGGGAGACCCAGTACTTC. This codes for CASSSGETQYF.

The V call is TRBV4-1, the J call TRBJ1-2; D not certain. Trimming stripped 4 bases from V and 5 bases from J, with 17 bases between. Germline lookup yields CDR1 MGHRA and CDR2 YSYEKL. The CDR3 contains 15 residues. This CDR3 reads CASSRTVGFGYGYTF. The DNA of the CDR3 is TGCGCCAGCAGCCGAACGGTCGGGTTTGGATATGGCTACACCTTC.

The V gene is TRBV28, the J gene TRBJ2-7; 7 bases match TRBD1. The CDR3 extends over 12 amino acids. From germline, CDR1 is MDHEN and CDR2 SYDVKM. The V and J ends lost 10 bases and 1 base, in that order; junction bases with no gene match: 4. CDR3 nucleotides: TGTGCCACCACGACAGGGTCCTACGAGCAGTACTTC. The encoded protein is CATTTGSYEQYF.

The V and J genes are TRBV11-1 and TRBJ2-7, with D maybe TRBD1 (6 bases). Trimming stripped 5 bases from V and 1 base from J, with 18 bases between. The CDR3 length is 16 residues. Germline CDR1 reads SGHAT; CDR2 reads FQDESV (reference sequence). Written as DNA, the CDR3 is TGTGCCAGCAGCAATTCTCGGACAGTCCTTTCCTACGAGCAGTACTTC. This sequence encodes CASSNSRTVLSYEQYF.

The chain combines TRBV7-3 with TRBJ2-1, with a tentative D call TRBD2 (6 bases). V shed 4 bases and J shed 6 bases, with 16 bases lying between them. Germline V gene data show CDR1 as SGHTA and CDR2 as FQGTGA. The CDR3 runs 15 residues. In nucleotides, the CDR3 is TGTGCCAGCAGCTCGCAGAGCGGGTCAGGCAATGAGCAGTTCTTC. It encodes CASSSQSGSGNEQFF. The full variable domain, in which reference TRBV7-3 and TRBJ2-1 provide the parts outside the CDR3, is GAGVSQTPSNKVTEKGKYVELRCDPISGHTALYWYRQSLGQGPEFLIYFQGTGAADDSGLPNDRFFAVRPEGSVSTLKIQRTERGDSAVYLCASSSQSGSGNEQFFGPGTRLTVL.

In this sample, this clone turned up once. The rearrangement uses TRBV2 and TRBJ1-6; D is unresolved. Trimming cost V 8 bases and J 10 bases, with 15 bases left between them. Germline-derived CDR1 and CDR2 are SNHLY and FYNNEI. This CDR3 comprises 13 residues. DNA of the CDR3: TGTGCCAGCGAGCCCCGCGCCGGGTCACCCCTCCACTTT. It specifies CASEPRAGSPLHF.

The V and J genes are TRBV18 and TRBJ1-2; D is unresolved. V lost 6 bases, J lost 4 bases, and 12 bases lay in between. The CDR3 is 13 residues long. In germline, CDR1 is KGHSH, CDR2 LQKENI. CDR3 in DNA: TGTGCCAGCTCCCCTGCACACCCCTATGGCTACACCTTC. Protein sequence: CASSPAHPYGYTF.

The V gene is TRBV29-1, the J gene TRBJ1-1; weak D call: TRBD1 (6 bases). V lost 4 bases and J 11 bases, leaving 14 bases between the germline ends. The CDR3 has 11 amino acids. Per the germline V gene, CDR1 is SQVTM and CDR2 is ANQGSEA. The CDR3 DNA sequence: TGCAGCGTTGCCCACAGGGTTGCCGCTTTCTTT. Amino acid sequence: CSVAHRVAAFF.

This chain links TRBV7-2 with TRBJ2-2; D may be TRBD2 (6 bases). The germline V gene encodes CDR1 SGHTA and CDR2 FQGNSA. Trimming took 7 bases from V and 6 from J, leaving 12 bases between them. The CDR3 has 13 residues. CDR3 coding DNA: TGTGCCAGCACCCCCTGGGGGGCCGGGGAGCTGTTTTTT. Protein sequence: CASTPWGAGELFF.

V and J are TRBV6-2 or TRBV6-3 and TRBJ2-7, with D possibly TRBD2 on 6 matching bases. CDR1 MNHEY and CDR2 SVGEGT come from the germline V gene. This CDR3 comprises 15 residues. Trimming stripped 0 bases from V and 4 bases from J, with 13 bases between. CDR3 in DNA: TGTGCCAGCAGTTACTCCTTGGTTGGGGGGTACGAGCAGTACTTC. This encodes CASSYSLVGGYEQYF.

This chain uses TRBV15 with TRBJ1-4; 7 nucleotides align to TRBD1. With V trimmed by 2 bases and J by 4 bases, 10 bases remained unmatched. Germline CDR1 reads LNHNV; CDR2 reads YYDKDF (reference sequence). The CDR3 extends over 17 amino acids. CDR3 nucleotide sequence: TGTGCCACCAGCAGACCGAACTACAGGGGCTTTAATGAAAAACTGTTTTTT. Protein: CATSRPNYRGFNEKLFF.

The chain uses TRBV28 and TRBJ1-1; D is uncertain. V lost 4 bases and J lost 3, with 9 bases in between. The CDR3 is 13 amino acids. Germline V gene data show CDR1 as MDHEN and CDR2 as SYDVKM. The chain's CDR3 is CASSWARDTEAFF. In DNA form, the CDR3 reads TGTGCCAGCAGTTGGGCGCGGGACACTGAAGCTTTCTTT.

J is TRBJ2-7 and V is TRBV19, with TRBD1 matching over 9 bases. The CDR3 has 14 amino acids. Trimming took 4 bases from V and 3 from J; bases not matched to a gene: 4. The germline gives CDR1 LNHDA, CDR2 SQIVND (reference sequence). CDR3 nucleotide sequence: TGTGCCAGTAGTACTGGGACAGGGCGCTACGAGCAGTACTTC. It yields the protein CASSTGTGRYEQYF.

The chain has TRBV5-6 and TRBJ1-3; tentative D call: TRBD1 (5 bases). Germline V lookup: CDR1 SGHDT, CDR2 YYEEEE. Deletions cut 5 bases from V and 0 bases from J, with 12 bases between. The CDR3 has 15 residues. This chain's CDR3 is CASRTSGNSGNTIYF. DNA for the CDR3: TGTGCCAGCAGGACCTCAGGGAACTCTGGAAACACCATATATTTT.

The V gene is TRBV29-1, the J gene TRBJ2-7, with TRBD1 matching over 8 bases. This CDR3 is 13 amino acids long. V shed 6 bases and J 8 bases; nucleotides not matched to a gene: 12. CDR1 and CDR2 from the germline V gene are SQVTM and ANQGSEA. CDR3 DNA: TGCAGCGTGTCCGCAGGACAGGGTTTACAGCAGTACTTC. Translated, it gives CSVSAGQGLQQYF.

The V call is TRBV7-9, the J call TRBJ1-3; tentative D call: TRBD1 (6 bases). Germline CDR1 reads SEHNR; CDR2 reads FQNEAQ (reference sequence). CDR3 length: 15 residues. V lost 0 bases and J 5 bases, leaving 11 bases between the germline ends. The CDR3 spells CASSLARGDRNTIYF. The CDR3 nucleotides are TGTGCCAGCAGCTTAGCCAGGGGCGATAGAAACACCATATATTTT.

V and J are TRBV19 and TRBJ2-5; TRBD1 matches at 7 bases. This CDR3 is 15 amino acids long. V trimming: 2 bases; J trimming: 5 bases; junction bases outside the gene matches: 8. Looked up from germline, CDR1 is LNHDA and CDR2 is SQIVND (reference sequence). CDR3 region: CASSISGGRRETQYF. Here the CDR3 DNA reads TGTGCCAGTAGTATATCAGGGGGTAGGAGGGAGACCCAGTACTTC.

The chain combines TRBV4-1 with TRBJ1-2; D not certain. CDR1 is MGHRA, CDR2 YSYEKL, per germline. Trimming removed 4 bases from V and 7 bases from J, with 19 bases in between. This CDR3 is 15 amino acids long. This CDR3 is CASSLTDGGWSGYTF. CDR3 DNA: TGCGCCAGCAGCCTCACTGACGGCGGGTGGAGTGGCTACACCTTC.

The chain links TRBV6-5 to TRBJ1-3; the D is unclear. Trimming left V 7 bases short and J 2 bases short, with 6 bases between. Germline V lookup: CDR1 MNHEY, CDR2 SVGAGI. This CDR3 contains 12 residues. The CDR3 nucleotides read TGTGCCAGCACGTCCCCTGGAAACACCATATATTTT. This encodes CASTSPGNTIYF.

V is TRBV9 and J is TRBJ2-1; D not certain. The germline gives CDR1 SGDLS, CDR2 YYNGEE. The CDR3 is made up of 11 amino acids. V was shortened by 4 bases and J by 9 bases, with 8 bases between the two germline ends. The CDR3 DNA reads TGTGCCAGCAGCCGATCTACTGAGCAGTTCTTC. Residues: CASSRSTEQFF.